Each of the 27 T cell receptor beta chains below was sequenced from the same sample in a study of T-cell reconstitution after alpha-beta-depleted transplantation in children. Preparation of the TCRbeta library was carried out with unique molecular identifiers. TCRdb passed the PCR reads through MiXCR, listing each CDR3 protein once. The data show fewer than 400,000 distinct CDR3 sequences, around 25% seen once. Specimen: PBMCs, mostly from graft donor cells, collected 180 days after TCRalphabeta/CD19-depleted stem cell transplant. These receptors all stem from a male patient between 10 and 17 years old who had a stem cell transplant for acute lymphoblastic leukemia, so the T cells may come from the graft donor.

The rearrangement links TRBV19 to TRBJ2-1; a possible D gene is TRBD2 (5 bases). Per the germline V gene, CDR1 is LNHDA and CDR2 is SQIVND (reference sequence). Trimming removed 7 bases at V and 0 bases at J, with 10 bases between. The CDR3 has 14 residues. In DNA form, the CDR3 reads TGTGCCAGTAAGCCCAGCGGCTCCTACAATGAGCAGTTCTTC. It yields the protein CASKPSGSYNEQFF.

The CDR3 here is CASSGGGREQYF. CDR3 DNA sequence: TGTGCCAGCAGCGGTGGAGGGCGGGAGCAGTACTTC. The rearrangement links TRBV7-2 to TRBJ2-7, with TRBD2 as a possible D gene (6 bases). The CDR3 runs to 12 residues. The V gene lost 5 bases and the J gene lost 7 bases, with 12 bases spanning the gap. Germline V gives CDR1 SGHTA, CDR2 FQGNSA.

This clonotype was seen ten or more times. V usage is TRBV5-1 and J usage is TRBJ2-7; no clear D. The CDR3 sequence is 14 residues long. The germline V gene has CDR1 SGHRS and CDR2 YFSETQ. Trimming removed 0 bases at V and 0 bases at J, with 7 bases between. This CDR3 is CASSLGISSYEQYF. The CDR3 nucleotides read TGCGCCAGCAGCTTGGGGATAAGCTCCTACGAGCAGTACTTC.

The sample holds a few counts of this clonotype. V gene TRBV5-1 combines with J gene TRBJ2-7, with D possibly TRBD2 on 6 matching bases. CDR3 length equals 15 residues. Trimming removed 3 bases at V and 4 bases at J, with 17 bases between. Germline loops: CDR1 SGHRS, CDR2 YFSETQ. Written as DNA, the CDR3 is TGCGCCAGCAGCTGGACCCGGGACTTCATGTACGAGCAGTACTTC. It specifies CASSWTRDFMYEQYF.

This clonotype turned up a few times. CDR3: CATSDFYRAFNPTKNIQYF. CDR3 DNA: TGTGCCACCAGTGATTTTTATAGGGCGTTCAATCCGACCAAAAACATTCAGTACTTC. The chain couples TRBV24-1 to TRBJ2-4; D uncertain. Germline-derived CDR1 and CDR2 are KGHDR and SFDVKD. Trimming pared 1 base from V and 2 bases from J, leaving 20 bases between. CDR3 length: 19 residues.

This clonotype was counted between two and nine times. A much larger clone is a single base away; this may be a read error. This rearrangement joins TRBV9 to TRBJ2-2; D is unclear. Germline V gives CDR1 SGDLS, CDR2 YYNGEE. V was pared by 0 bases and J by 6 bases, with 0 bases between. The CDR3 covers 11 residues. The CDR3, as DNA: TGTGCCAGCAGCGTAGCCGGGGAGCTGTTTTTT. Protein sequence: CASSVAGELFF.

This clonotype was recorded a few times. The chain is built from TRBV5-6 and TRBJ1-2, with D maybe TRBD1 (6 bases). The germline V gene encodes CDR1 SGHDT and CDR2 YYEEEE. Trimming pared 2 bases from V and 6 bases from J, leaving 11 bases between. The CDR3 length is 13 residues. The CDR3 DNA follows: TGTGCCAGCAGCTTCGTGGGGGCTGATGGCTACACCTTC. It specifies CASSFVGADGYTF.

The rearrangement joins TRBV20-1 to TRBJ2-7, with D perhaps TRBD2 (6 bases). This CDR3 is built from 13 residues. Between the trimmed V and J ends, which lost 6 bases and 2 bases, there was a span of 14 bases. Germline loops: CDR1 DFQATT, CDR2 SNEGSKA (reference sequence). This CDR3 is CSAAAGSPYEQYF. CDR3 nucleotide sequence: TGCAGTGCCGCAGCGGGTTCTCCCTACGAGCAGTACTTC.

This clonotype turned up a few times. As DNA, the CDR3 is TGCGCCAGCAGCCAAGCCCCCGGGAGTAGGAACAATGAGCAGTTCTTC. Amino acid sequence: CASSQAPGSRNNEQFF. The chain is built from TRBV4-1 and TRBJ2-1; tentatively, D is TRBD2 (6 bases). V was shortened by 1 base and J by 5 bases, with 15 bases between the two germline ends. Germline V gene data show CDR1 as MGHRA and CDR2 as YSYEKL. The CDR3 contains 16 residues.

This clonotype was detected a few times. The chain couples TRBV20-1 to TRBJ2-1, with D unclear. V shed 3 bases and J shed 9 bases, with 6 bases lying between them. The CDR3 length is 10 residues. The germline CDR1 and CDR2 sequences are DFQATT and SNEGSKA (reference sequence). The chain's CDR3 is CSASGVEQFF. The CDR3 region has the DNA TGCAGTGCTAGTGGGGTTGAGCAGTTCTTC.

The chain has TRBV25-1 and TRBJ2-3; D is undetermined. The CDR3 is made up of 15 amino acids. The ends were cut back, 2 bases at V and 0 bases at J, with 9 bases in the middle. Germline CDR1 MGHDK, CDR2 SYGVNS. Written as DNA, the CDR3 is TGTGCCAGCAGTGAAGCAGGCCGAAGCACAGATACGCAGTATTTT. Translated, it gives CASSEAGRSTDTQYF.

This chain connects TRBV7-6 to TRBJ2-3, with 10 bases identical to TRBD1. The CDR3 has 17 amino acids. V lost 1 base, J lost 1 base, and 5 bases stayed unmatched. CDR1 is SGHVS, CDR2 FNYEAQ, per germline. CDR3 amino acids: CASSLGGTGEGTDTQYF. CDR3 sequence (DNA): TGTGCCAGCAGCTTAGGGGGGACAGGGGAGGGCACAGATACGCAGTATTTT.

The chain carries TRBV12-3 or TRBV12-4 and TRBJ1-4; possibly TRBD1 for D (5 bases). Between the trimmed V and J ends, which lost 3 bases and 8 bases, there was a span of 19 bases. This CDR3 region has 16 residues. The CDR3, as DNA: TGTGCCAGCAGTTTCAGGGATTCGCCTAGATACGAAAAACTGTTTTTT. Protein sequence: CASSFRDSPRYEKLFF.

A few counts support this clonotype. This chain links TRBV25-1 with TRBJ2-7, with no clear D. CDR3 length equals 12 residues. Germline values: CDR1 MGHDK, CDR2 SYGVNS. Trimming cost V 1 base and J 5 bases, with 6 bases left between them. Here the CDR3 reads CASSEFPNEQYF. For the CDR3, the DNA is TGTGCCAGCAGTGAATTTCCTAACGAGCAGTACTTC.

This clonotype came up a few times. This CDR3 is CASSLSASGRSNSYNEQFF. In nucleotides, the CDR3 is TGTGCCAGCAGTTTGAGCGCTAGCGGGAGGTCGAACTCCTACAATGAGCAGTTCTTC. V and J are TRBV27 and TRBJ2-1, with 11 bases matching TRBD2. V lost 3 bases, J lost 0 bases, and 10 bases stayed unmatched. The CDR3 has 19 residues. Germline V lookup: CDR1 MNHEY, CDR2 SMNVEV (reference sequence).

This clonotype was observed a handful of times. The genes are TRBV20-1 and TRBJ1-1; D remains ambiguous. The germline CDR1 and CDR2 sequences are DFQATT and SNEGSKA (reference sequence). Trimming removed 2 bases at V and 6 bases at J, with 13 bases between. This CDR3 region has 13 residues. The CDR3 reads CSARQIPHAEAFF. DNA for the CDR3: TGCAGTGCTAGACAAATCCCCCATGCTGAAGCTTTCTTT.

The V call is TRBV5-1, the J call TRBJ2-7; TRBD2 is a possible D gene (5 bases). Germline assignment: CDR1 SGHRS and CDR2 YFSETQ. This CDR3 has 15 amino acids. Trimming left V 1 base short and J 3 bases short, with 14 bases between. DNA of the CDR3: TGCGCCAGCAGCTTGCGGCTAGTCGGGGACTACGAGCAGTACTTC. Encoded protein: CASSLRLVGDYEQYF.

In this sample, this clonotype turned up many times. The rearrangement links TRBV12-3 or TRBV12-4 to TRBJ1-2; D remains unclear. Trimming took off 5 bases at V and 0 bases at J, with 1 base between the two ends. The CDR3 consists of 11 residues. CDR3 amino acids: CASSPNYGYTF. CDR3 bases: TGTGCCAGCAGTCCTAACTATGGCTACACCTTC.

This chain joins TRBV7-2 and TRBJ2-3; no firm D call. The CDR3 runs to 13 residues. Per germline, CDR1 SGHTA and CDR2 FQGNSA. Trimming left V 5 bases short and J 6 bases short, with 12 bases between. Here the CDR3 reads CASSHAPEDTQYF. CDR3 sequence (DNA): TGTGCCAGCAGCCACGCGCCGGAGGATACGCAGTATTTT. Looking up the rest from reference TRBV7-2 and TRBJ2-3 gives the full variable domain: GAGVSQSPSNKVTEKGKDVELRCDPISGHTALYWYRQSLGQGLEFLIYFQGNSAPDKSGLPSDRFSAERTGGSVSTLTIQRTQQEDSAVYLCASSHAPEDTQYFGPGTRLTVL.

The chain links TRBV4-2 to TRBJ2-7; TRBD2 aligns across 15 bases. J gave up 3 bases and V 0 bases, and 3 bases lay outside the gene matches. Per the germline V gene, CDR1 is LGHNA and CDR2 is YNFKEQ. The CDR3 runs to 17 residues. CDR3 protein: CASSQEGLAGGVYEQYF. The CDR3 DNA sequence: TGTGCCAGCAGCCAAGAGGGACTAGCGGGAGGAGTCTACGAGCAGTACTTC.

The rearrangement joins TRBV29-1 to TRBJ2-5; the D gene is possibly TRBD2 (5 bases). The V gene lost 2 bases and the J gene lost 4 bases, with 11 bases spanning the gap. The CDR3 is made up of 13 amino acids. The V gene's germline CDR1 is SQVTM and CDR2 ANQGSEA. The CDR3 sequence is CSVESLRGETQYF. As DNA, the CDR3 is TGCAGCGTTGAAAGCCTCCGGGGAGAGACCCAGTACTTC. Filled out from reference TRBV29-1 and TRBJ2-5, the complete variable domain reads SAVISQKPSRDICQRGTSLTIQCQVDSQVTMMFWYRQQPGQSLTLIATANQGSEATYESGFVIDKFPISRPNLTFSTLTVSNMSPEDSSIYLCSVESLRGETQYFGPGTRLLVL.

The gene calls are TRBV7-3 and TRBJ2-1; D is tentatively TRBD1 or TRBD2 (6 bases each). Germline CDR1 reads SGHTA; CDR2 reads FQGTGA. The length of the CDR3 is 16 residues. V dropped 5 bases and J dropped 8 bases, with 22 bases sitting between them. The DNA for the CDR3 is TGTGCCAGCAGCCCCTTTAGGGGGGAGCAGGAAGATGAGCAGTTCTTC. It encodes CASSPFRGEQEDEQFF.

The gene calls are TRBV5-1 and TRBJ1-6; possible D gene TRBD1, 6 bases. Germline lookup yields CDR1 SGHRS and CDR2 YFSETQ. The ends were cut back, 1 base at V and 7 bases at J, with 15 bases in the middle. The CDR3 length is 16 residues. CDR3 DNA sequence: TGCGCCAGCAGCTTGATCATACAGGGCGCCAATTCACCCCTCCACTTT. Residues: CASSLIIQGANSPLHF. Drawing the rest from reference TRBV5-1 and TRBJ1-6, the complete variable domain is KAGVTQTPRYLIKTRGQQVTLSCSPISGHRSVSWYQQTPGQGLQFLFEYFSETQRNKGNFPGRFSGRQFSNSRSEMNVSTLELGDSALYLCASSLIIQGANSPLHFGNGTRLTVT.

In its sample, this clonotype was seen a few times. In DNA, the CDR3 is TGCAGTGCTAGAGATGTTGCGACAGTTGGTGAAAAACTGTTTTTT. Protein: CSARDVATVGEKLFF. This rearrangement joins TRBV20-1 to TRBJ1-4; D possibly corresponds to TRBD1 (5 bases). The V end lost 0 bases, the J end lost 7 bases, and 15 bases lay between the germline ends. The CDR3 covers 15 residues. Germline CDR1 is DFQATT and CDR2 is SNEGSKA (reference sequence).

The chain combines TRBV10-3 with TRBJ2-7, with D possibly TRBD1 on 6 matching bases. Germline CDR1 reads ENHRY; CDR2 reads SYGVKD. The CDR3 has 17 residues. Trimming stripped 3 bases from V and 2 bases from J, with 20 bases between. CDR3 DNA: TGTGCCATCAGTGACCCAGGGGAGTTGGAAAGGCCCTACGAGCAGTACTTC. Its protein product is CAISDPGELERPYEQYF.

This clonotype was detected once. The chain recombines TRBV6-1 with TRBJ1-5, with D tentatively TRBD1 (6 bases). V was trimmed by 6 bases and J by 4 bases, leaving 25 bases between them. Per germline, CDR1 MNHNS and CDR2 SASEGT. The CDR3 is made up of 18 amino acids. The CDR3 DNA is TGTGCCAGCAGCCCAGGGGCACAGTGGGGGATTTGGAATCAGCCCCAGCATTTT. Amino acids: CASSPGAQWGIWNQPQHF.

The chain carries TRBV5-5 and TRBJ2-1, with D tentatively TRBD1 or TRBD2 (6 bases each). Trimming took off 2 bases at V and 6 bases at J, with 15 bases between the two ends. Per germline, CDR1 SGHKS and CDR2 YYEKEE (reference sequence). CDR3 length: 15 amino acids. In nucleotides, the CDR3 is TGTGCCAGCAGCTTAGGGGGACTTGTGTCCAATGAGCAGTTCTTC. This codes for CASSLGGLVSNEQFF.